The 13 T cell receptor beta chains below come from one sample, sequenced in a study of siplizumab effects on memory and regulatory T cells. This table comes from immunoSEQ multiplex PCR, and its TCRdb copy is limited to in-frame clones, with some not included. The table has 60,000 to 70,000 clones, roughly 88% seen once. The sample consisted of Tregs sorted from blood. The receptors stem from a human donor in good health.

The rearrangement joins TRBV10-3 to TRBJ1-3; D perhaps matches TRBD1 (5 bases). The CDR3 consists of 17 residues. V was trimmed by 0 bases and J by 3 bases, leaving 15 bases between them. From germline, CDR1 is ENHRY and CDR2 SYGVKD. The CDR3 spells CAISESTVRVDGNTIYF. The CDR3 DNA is TGTGCCATCAGTGAGTCGACGGTCAGGGTCGATGGAAACACCATATATTTT.

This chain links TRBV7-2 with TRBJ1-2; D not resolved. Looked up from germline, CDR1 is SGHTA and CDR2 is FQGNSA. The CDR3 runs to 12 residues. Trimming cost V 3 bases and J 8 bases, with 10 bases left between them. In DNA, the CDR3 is TGTGCCAGCAGCTTGCAAAGCAGCGGCTACACCTTC. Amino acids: CASSLQSSGYTF.

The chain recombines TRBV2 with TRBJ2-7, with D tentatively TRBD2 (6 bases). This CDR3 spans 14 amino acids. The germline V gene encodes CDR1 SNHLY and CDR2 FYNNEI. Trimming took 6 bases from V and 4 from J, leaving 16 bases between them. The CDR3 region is CASRGTSVFYEQYF. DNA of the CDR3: TGTGCCAGCAGGGGGACTTCCGTCTTTTACGAGCAGTACTTC.

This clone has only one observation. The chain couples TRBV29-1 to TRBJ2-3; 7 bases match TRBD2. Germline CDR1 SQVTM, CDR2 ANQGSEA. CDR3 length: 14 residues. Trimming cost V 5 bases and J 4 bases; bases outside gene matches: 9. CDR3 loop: CSVNVGGPSDTQYF. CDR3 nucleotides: TGCAGCGTTAATGTGGGAGGGCCCTCAGATACGCAGTATTTT.

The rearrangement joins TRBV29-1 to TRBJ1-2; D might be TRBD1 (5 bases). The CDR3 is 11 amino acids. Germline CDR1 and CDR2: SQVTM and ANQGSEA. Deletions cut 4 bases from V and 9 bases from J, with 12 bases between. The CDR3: CSVGLRGSYTF. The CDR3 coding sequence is TGCAGCGTTGGACTGCGGGGGAGCTACACCTTC. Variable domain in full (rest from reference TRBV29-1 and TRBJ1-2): SAVISQKPSRDICQRGTSLTIQCQVDSQVTMMFWYRQQPGQSLTLIATANQGSEATYESGFVIDKFPISRPNLTFSTLTVSNMSPEDSSIYLCSVGLRGSYTFGSGTRLTVV.

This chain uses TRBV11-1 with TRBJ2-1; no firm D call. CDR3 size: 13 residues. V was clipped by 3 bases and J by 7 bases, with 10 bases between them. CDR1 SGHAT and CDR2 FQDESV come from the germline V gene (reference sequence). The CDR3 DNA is TGTGCCAGCAGCTTGGACCCACGGAATGAGCAGTTCTTC. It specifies CASSLDPRNEQFF.

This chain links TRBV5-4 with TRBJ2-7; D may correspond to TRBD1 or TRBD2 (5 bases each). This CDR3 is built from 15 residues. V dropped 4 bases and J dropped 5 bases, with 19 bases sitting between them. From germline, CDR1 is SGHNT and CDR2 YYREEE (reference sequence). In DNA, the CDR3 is TGTGCCAGCAGCCCCCCTCTGGCCCGAGGGGACGAGCAGTACTTC. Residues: CASSPPLARGDEQYF.

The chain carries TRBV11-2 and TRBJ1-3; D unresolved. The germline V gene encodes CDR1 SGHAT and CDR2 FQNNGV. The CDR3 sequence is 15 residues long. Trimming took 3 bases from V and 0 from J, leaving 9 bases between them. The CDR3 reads CASSFGPHSGNTIYF. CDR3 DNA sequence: TGTGCCAGCAGCTTTGGACCGCACTCTGGAAACACCATATATTTT.

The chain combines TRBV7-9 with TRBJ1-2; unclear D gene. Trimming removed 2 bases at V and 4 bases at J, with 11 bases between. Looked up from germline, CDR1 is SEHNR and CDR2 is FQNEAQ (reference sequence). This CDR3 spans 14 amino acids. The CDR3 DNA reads TGTGCCAGCAGCTTATCAGGCTCTCGCTATGGCTACACCTTC. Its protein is CASSLSGSRYGYTF. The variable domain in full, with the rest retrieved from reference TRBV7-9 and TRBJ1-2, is DTGVSQNPRHKITKRGQNVTFRCDPISEHNRLYWYRQTLGQGPEFLTYFQNEAQLEKSRLLSDRFSAERPKGSFSTLEIQRTEQGDSAMYLCASSLSGSRYGYTFGSGTRLTVV.

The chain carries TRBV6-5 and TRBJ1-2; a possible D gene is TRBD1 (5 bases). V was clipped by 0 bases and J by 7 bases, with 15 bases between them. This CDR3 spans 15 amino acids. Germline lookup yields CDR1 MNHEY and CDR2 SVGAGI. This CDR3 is CASSYSRTRISGYTF. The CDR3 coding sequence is TGTGCCAGCAGTTACTCGAGGACAAGGATAAGTGGCTACACCTTC.

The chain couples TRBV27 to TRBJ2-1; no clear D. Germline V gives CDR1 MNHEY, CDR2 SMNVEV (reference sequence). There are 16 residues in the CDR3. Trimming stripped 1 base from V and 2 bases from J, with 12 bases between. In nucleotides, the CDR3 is TGTGCCAGCAGTTTATGGGAAGGGAACCCCTACAATGAGCAGTTCTTC. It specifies CASSLWEGNPYNEQFF.

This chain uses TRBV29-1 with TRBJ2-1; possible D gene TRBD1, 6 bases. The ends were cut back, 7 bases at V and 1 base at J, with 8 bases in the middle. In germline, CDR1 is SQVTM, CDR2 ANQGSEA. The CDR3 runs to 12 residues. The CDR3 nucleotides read TGCAGCGCCGACAGGTCCTACAATGAGCAGTTCTTC. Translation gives CSADRSYNEQFF.

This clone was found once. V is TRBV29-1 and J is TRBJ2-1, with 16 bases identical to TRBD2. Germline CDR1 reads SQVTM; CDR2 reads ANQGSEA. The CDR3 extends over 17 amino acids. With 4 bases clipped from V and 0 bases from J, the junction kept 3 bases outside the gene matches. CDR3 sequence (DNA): TGCAGCGTTGGGGGACTAGCGGGAGGGAGCTCCTACAATGAGCAGTTCTTC. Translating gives CSVGGLAGGSSYNEQFF.